The 3 T cell receptor beta chains below were found in one sample sequenced in a study of vaccination effects on CD4 cells after COVID-19. Generated by immunoSEQ multiplex PCR, the TCRdb table keeps only in-frame clones and is missing some. This table holds tens of thousands of clones, about 80% found once. ViraFEST expansion of antigen-specific CD4+ T cells with viral peptide pools preceded sequencing. Cultured cells yielded isolated CD4+ T cells after around 10 days. Recipients of the vaccine had no prior SARS-CoV-2 infection and negative nucleocapsid antibodies. Their antigens are not known. The sequencing here drew on CD4+ T cells from PBMCs cultured with SARS-CoV-2 spike peptides, taken before COVID-19 vaccination. The origin of the receptors is a human donor who received a COVID-19 vaccine.

V usage is TRBV2 and J usage is TRBJ1-2, with D unclear. V was pared by 2 bases and J by 5 bases, with 12 bases between. CDR1 SNHLY and CDR2 FYNNEI come from the germline V gene. The CDR3 covers 14 residues. The CDR3 protein is CASSEWDSGYGYTF. CDR3 sequence (DNA): TGTGCCAGCAGTGAATGGGATTCGGGGTATGGCTACACCTTC.

The rearrangement uses TRBV9 and TRBJ2-7, with 9 bases aligning to TRBD2. V lost 0 bases to trimming and J lost 1 base; unmatched junction nucleotides: 5. In germline, CDR1 is SGDLS, CDR2 YYNGEE. This CDR3 comprises 16 residues. The CDR3 reads CASSVEGSGGSYEQYV. In DNA, the CDR3 is TGTGCCAGCAGCGTAGAAGGTAGCGGGGGATCCTACGAGCAGTACGTC.

This chain uses TRBV5-1 with TRBJ2-1; the D is unclear. CDR3 length: 14 residues. Trimming removed 0 bases from V and 0 bases from J, with 4 bases in between. Germline CDR1 SGHRS, CDR2 YFSETQ. The CDR3 region is CASSLDNSYNEQFF. CDR3 sequence (DNA): TGCGCCAGCAGCTTGGACAACTCCTACAATGAGCAGTTCTTC.